This T cell receptor (beta chain) originates from a study of spatial heterogeneity in lung cancer (dated by TCRdb to about 2019). About the investigation overall: More beta-chain than alpha-chain transcripts were consistently detected, likely reflecting higher beta-chain transcript abundance. Both alpha and beta chains were TCR-sequenced in samples taken at surgery, namely 220 tumor regions, approximately 66 matched nontumor lung samples and roughly 56 PBMC samples. The study linked features of the TCR repertoire to counts of nonsynonymous mutations, which were determined by whole-exome sequencing of tumor tissue. The study quantitatively compared TCR alpha and beta repertoires across multiple tumor regions, matched nontumor lung and blood in non-small cell lung cancer. In the raw uncorrected reads, each unique combination of TCR and UMI appeared more than ten times on average.

By how much of the sample it makes up, this clonotype is medium-sized (0.01 to 0.1%). The specificity of this receptor is unknown. Base qualities are not at hand, and no much larger clone is one base apart. This beta chain lies outside the target of a library built for alpha chains; its clone size means little. Broad study findings and their caveats: Additional single-cell paired TCR alpha and beta sequencing was considered necessary to confirm, at a functional level, the hypothesis that regional TCRs recognize regional mutations.

The CDR3 has 13 amino acids, counting the end cysteine and phenylalanine. Only CDR3 DNA is held: 39 bases, read in frame from base 1. The germline V gene yields SNHLY for CDR1 and FYNNEI for CDR2. Compared with germline, V lacks 7 bases and J lacks 9 bases; bases without a gene match: 7. Library preparation employed 5' RACE. Instrument on record: NextSeq 500. To allow correction of PCR and sequencing errors, the TCR library protocol tagged every TCR cDNA molecule with a unique molecular identifier. Per the authors' processing: TCR identification, UMI-based error correction and CDR3 extraction were performed with Decombinator tools. Expanded TCRs were defined as those above a frequency of 2 per 1,000, corresponding to the top 1% of the tumor frequency distribution. Each repertoire was subsampled 100 times to 5,000 TCRs, after which Renyi diversity was computed with the R vegan package. CDR3 similarity networks were built from amino acid triplet string-kernel similarity, connecting CDR3s with pairwise similarity above 0.82. The public sequencing data were trimmed at Q25 with fastp and processed into clonotypes with MiXCR by TCRdb, which kept only in-frame beta chains. Each entry is one CDR3 protein sequence, shown with its most common DNA and genes. V and J calls and clone size were set by TCRdb, not the authors. The sample table holds a few thousand distinct CDR3 sequences, of which roughly 3.5% were seen once. The ten largest make up approximately 16% of the sample.

The meaning of the sample's time point label: sample taken at primary tumor resection. The donors were 65 to 85 patients from the lung TRACERx cohort who had early-stage, untreated non-small cell lung cancer. Whole RNA extracted from tumor and nontumor lung tissue, or from cryopreserved PBMC samples, was used for TCR sequencing without cell sorting. A patient was chosen for TCR sequencing only when enough RNA was available from at least two tumor regions. This sequence originates from a human donor with early-stage non-small cell lung cancer. Recombination linked TRBV2 to TRBJ2-1; a stretch of 9 junction bases matches TRBD2. Sequencing used lung tissue, obtained at surgery. The CDR3 here reads CASNGGGASEQFF. The DNA reads as follows: TGTGCCAGCAATGGCGGGGGGGCCAGTGAGCAGTTCTTC.